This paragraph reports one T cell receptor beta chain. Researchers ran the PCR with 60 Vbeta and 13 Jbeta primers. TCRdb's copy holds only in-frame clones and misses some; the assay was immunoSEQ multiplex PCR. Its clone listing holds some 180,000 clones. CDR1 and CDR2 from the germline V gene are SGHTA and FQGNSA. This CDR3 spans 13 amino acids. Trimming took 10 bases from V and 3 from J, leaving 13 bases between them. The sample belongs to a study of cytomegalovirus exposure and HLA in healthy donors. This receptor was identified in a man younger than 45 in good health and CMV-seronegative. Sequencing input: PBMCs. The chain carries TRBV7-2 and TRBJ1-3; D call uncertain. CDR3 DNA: TGTGCCATCCCGGGTTTAGGTGGAAACACCATATATTTT. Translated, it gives CAIPGLGGNTIYF.